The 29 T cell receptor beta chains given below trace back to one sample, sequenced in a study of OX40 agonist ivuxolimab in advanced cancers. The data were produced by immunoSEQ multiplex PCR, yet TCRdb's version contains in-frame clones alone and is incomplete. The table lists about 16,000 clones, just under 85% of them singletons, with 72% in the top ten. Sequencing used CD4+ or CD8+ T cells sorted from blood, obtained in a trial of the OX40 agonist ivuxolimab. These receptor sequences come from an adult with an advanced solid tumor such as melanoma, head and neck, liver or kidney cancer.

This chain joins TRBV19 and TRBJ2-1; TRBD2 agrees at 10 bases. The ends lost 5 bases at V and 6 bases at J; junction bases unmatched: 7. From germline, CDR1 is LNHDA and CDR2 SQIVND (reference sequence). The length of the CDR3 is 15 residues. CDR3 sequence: CASSQLSGRANEQFF. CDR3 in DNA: TGTGCCAGTAGTCAATTGAGCGGGAGGGCCAATGAGCAGTTCTTC.

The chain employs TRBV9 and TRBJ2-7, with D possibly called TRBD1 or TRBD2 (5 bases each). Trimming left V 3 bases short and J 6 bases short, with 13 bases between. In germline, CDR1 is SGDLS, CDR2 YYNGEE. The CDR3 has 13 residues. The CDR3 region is CASSAGLGGEQYF. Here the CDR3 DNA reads TGTGCCAGCAGCGCCGGACTTGGGGGCGAGCAGTACTTC.

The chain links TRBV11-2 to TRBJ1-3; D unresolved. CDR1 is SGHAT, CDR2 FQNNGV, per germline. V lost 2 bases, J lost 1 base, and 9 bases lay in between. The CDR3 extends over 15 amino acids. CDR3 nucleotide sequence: TGTGCCAGCAGCTTATCCATCGCGTCTGGAAACACCATATATTTT. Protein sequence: CASSLSIASGNTIYF.

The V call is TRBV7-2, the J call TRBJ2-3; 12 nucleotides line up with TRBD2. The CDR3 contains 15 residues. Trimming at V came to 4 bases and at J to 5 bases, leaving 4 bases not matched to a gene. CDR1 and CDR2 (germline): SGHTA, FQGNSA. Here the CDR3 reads CASSSTSGSLDTQYF. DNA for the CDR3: TGTGCCAGCAGCTCGACTAGCGGGAGCTTAGATACGCAGTATTTT.

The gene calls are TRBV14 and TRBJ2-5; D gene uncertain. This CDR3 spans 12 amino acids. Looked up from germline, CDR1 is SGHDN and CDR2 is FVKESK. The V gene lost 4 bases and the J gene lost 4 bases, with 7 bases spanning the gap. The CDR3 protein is CASSPTRETQYF. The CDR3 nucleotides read TGTGCCAGCAGCCCTACTCGAGAGACCCAGTACTTC.

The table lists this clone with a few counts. CDR3 nucleotides: TGTGCCAGCAGCTTAGGTCCAACGGTTCCAGCGGGGCTCCAAGAGACCCAGTACTTC. Encoded protein: CASSLGPTVPAGLQETQYF. The chain recombines TRBV7-8 with TRBJ2-5, with 7 nucleotides matching TRBD2. The CDR3 sequence is 19 residues long. In germline, CDR1 is SGHVS, CDR2 FQNEAQ. The J segment lost 1 base and the V segment lost 1 base, leaving 15 bases of the junction unmatched.

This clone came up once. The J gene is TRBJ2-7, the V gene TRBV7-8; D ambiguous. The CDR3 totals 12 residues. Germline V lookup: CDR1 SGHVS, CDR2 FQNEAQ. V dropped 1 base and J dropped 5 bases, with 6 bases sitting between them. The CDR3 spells CASSLVGNEQYF. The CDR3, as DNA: TGTGCCAGCAGCTTAGTAGGGAACGAGCAGTACTTC.

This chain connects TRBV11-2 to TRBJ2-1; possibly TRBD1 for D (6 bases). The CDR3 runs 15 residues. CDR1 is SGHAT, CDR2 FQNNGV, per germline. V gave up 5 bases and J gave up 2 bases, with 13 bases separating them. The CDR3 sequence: CASSDGTKTYNEQFF. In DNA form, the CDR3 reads TGTGCCAGCAGCGACGGGACAAAAACCTACAATGAGCAGTTCTTC.

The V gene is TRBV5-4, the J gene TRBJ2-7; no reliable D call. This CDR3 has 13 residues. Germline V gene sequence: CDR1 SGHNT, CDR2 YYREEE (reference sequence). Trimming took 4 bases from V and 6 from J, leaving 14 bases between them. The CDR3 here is CASSASGRPEQYF. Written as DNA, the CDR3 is TGTGCCAGCAGCGCTTCCGGACGGCCCGAGCAGTACTTC.

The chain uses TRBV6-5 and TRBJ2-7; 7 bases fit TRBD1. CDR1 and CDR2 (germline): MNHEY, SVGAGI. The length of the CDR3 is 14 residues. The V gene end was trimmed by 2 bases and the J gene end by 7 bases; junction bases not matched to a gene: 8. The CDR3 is CASSYGTEHVEQYF. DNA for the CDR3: TGTGCCAGCAGTTACGGGACAGAGCATGTTGAGCAGTACTTC.

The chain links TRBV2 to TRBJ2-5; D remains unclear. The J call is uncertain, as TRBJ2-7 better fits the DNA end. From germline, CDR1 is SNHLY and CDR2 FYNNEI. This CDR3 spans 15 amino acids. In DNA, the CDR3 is TGTGCCAGCAGTGAAGGGGTAGGGCCCTCCTACGAGCAGTACTTC. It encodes CASSEGVGPSYEQYF.

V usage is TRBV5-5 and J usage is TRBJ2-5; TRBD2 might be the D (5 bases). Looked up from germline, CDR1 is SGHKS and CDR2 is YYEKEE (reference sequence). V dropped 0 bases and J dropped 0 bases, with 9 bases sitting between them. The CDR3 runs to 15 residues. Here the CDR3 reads CASSLVQDYQETQYF. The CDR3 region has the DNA TGTGCCAGCAGCTTGGTGCAGGACTACCAAGAGACCCAGTACTTC.

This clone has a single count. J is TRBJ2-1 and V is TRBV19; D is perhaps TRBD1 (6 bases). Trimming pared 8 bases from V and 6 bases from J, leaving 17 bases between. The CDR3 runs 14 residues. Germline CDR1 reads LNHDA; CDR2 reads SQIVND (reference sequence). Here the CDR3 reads CASSTGLRLNEQFF. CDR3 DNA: TGTGCCAGTTCTACAGGGTTACGGCTCAATGAGCAGTTCTTC.

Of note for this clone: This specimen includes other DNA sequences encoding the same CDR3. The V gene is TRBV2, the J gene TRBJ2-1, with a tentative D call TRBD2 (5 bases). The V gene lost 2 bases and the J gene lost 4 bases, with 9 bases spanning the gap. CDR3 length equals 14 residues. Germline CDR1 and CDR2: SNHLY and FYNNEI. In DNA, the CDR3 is TGTGCCAGCAGTGAAATGACTACGTACAATGAGCAGTTCTTC. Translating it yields CASSEMTTYNEQFF. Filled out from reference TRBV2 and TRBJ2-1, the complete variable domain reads EPEVTQTPSHQVTQMGQEVILRCVPISNHLYFYWYRQILGQKVEFLVSFYNNEISEKSEIFDDQFSVERPDGSNFTLKIRSTKLEDSAMYFCASSEMTTYNEQFFGPGTRLTVL.

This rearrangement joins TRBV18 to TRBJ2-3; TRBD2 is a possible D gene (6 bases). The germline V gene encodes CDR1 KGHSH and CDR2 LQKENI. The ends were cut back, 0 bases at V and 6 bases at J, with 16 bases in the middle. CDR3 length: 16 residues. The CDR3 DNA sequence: TGTGCCAGCTCACCACCTCCGGGGGTTCCGGGTGATACGCAGTATTTT. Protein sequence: CASSPPPGVPGDTQYF.

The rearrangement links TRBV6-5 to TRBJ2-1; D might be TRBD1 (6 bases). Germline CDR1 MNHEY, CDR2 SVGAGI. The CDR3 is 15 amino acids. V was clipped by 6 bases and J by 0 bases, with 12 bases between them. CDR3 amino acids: CASSITGSSYNEQFF. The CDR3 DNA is TGTGCCAGCAGCATTACAGGGAGCTCCTACAATGAGCAGTTCTTC.

DNA for the CDR3: TGTGCCAGCTGGTGGGCAGAGCAAGAGACCCAGTACTTC. This gives the protein CASWWAEQETQYF. The chain employs TRBV2 and TRBJ2-5; D unclear. CDR1 and CDR2 from the germline V gene are SNHLY and FYNNEI. This CDR3 spans 13 amino acids. Trimming stripped 8 bases from V and 2 bases from J, with 12 bases between.

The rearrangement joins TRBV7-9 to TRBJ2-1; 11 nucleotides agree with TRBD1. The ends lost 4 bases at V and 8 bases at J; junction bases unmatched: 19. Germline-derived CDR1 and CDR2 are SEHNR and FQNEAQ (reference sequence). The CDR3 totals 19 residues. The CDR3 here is CASSSNDPNRDRGVDEQFF. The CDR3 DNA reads TGTGCCAGCAGCTCTAATGACCCGAACCGGGACAGGGGGGTCGATGAGCAGTTCTTC. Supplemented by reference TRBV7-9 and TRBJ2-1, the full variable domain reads DTGVSQNPRHKITKRGQNVTFRCDPISEHNRLYWYRQTLGQGPEFLTYFQNEAQLEKSRLLSDRFSAERPKGSFSTLEIQRTEQGDSAMYLCASSSNDPNRDRGVDEQFFGPGTRLTVL.

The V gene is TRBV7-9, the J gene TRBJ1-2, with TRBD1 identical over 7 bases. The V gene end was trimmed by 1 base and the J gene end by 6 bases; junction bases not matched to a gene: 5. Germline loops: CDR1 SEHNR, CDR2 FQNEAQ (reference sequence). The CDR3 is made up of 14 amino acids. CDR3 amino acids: CASSLGQGRDGYTF. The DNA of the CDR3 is TGTGCCAGCAGCTTAGGACAGGGAAGGGATGGCTACACCTTC.

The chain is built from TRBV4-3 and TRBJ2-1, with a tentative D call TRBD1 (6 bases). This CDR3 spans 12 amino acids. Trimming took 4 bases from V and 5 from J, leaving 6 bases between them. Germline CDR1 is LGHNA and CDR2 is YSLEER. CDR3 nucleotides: TGCGCCAGCAGCCGGACAGACAATGAGCAGTTCTTC. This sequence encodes CASSRTDNEQFF.

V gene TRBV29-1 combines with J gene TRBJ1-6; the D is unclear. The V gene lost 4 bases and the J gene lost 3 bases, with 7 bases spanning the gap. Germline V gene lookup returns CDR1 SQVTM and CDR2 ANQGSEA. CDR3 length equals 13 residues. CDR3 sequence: CSVGADYNSPLHF. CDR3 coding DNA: TGCAGCGTTGGGGCAGACTATAATTCACCCCTCCACTTT. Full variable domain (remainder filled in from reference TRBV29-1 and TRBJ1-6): SAVISQKPSRDICQRGTSLTIQCQVDSQVTMMFWYRQQPGQSLTLIATANQGSEATYESGFVIDKFPISRPNLTFSTLTVSNMSPEDSSIYLCSVGADYNSPLHFGNGTRLTVT.

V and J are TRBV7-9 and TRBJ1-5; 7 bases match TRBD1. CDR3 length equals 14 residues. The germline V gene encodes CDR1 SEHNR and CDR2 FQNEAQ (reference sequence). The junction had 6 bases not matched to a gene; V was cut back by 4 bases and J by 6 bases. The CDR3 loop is CASSSTGAGQPQHF. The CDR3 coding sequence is TGTGCCAGCAGCTCTACAGGGGCCGGTCAGCCCCAGCATTTT.

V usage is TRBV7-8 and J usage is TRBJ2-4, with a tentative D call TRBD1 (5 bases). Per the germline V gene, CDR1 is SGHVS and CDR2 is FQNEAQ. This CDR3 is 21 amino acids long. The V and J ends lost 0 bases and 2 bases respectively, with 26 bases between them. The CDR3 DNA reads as TGTGCCAGCAGCTTAGCGGTTCCCCTGGGTTGGGGCAGGGATCCCAAAAACATTCAGTACTTC. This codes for CASSLAVPLGWGRDPKNIQYF.

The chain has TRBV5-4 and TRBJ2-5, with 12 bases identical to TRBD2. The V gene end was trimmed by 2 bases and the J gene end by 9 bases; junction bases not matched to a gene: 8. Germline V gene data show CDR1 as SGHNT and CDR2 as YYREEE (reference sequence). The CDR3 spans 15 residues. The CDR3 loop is CASSFGTSGPGAQYF. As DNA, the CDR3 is TGTGCCAGCAGCTTTGGGACTAGCGGGCCGGGGGCCCAGTACTTC.

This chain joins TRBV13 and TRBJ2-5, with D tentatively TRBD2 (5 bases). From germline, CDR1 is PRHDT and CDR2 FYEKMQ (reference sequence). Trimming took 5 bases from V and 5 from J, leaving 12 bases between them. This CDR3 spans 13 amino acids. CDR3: CASSLLVGETQYF. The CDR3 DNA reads TGTGCCAGCAGCCTACTAGTCGGGGAGACCCAGTACTTC.

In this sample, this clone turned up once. For the CDR3, the DNA is TGTGCCAGCAGCTTAGAGACAGGGGCCCATGGCTACACCTTC. Protein product: CASSLETGAHGYTF. V gene TRBV7-9 combines with J gene TRBJ1-2; TRBD1 agrees at 8 bases. Germline trimming cut 1 base from V and 6 bases from J; bases unmatched to any gene: 4. From germline, CDR1 is SEHNR and CDR2 FQNEAQ (reference sequence). The CDR3 consists of 14 residues.

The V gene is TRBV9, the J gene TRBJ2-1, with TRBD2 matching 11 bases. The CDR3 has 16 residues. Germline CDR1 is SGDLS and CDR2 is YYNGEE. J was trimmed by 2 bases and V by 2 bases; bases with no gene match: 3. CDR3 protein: CASSVVLAGAYNEQFF. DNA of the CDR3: TGTGCCAGCAGCGTGGTACTAGCGGGAGCCTACAATGAGCAGTTCTTC.

In DNA form, the CDR3 reads TGTGCCAGCAGTGAATCGGGGACAGGGGATCATCATGGCTACACCTTC. This gives the protein CASSESGTGDHHGYTF. This sequence joins TRBV25-1 and TRBJ1-2; 10 bases match TRBD1. This CDR3 spans 16 amino acids. The junction had 8 bases not matched to a gene; V was cut back by 1 base and J by 6 bases. Looked up from germline, CDR1 is MGHDK and CDR2 is SYGVNS.

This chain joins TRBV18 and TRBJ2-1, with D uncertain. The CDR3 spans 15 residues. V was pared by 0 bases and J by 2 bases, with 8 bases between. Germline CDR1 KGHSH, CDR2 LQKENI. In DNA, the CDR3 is TGTGCCAGCTCACCACCCGGATTCCCCTACAATGAGCAGTTCTTC. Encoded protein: CASSPPGFPYNEQFF.